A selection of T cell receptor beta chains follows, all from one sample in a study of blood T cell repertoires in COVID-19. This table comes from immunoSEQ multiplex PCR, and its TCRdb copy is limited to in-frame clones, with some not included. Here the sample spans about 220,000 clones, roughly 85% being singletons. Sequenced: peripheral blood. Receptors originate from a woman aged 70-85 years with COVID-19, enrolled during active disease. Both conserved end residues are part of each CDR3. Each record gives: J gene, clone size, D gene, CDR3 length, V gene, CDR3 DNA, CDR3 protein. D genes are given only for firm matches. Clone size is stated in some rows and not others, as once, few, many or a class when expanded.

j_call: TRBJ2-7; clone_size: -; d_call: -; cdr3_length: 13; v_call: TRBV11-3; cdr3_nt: TGTGCCAGCAGCTCCTCAGGAACCTACGAGCAGTACTTC; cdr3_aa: CASSSSGTYEQYF
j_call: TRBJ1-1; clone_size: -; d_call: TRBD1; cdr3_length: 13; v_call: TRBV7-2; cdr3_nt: TGTGCCAGCAGCTTAGTCACAGGGGGGGGAGCTTTCTTT; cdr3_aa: CASSLVTGGGAFF
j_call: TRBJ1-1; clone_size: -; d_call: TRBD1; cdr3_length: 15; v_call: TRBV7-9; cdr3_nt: TGTGCCAGCAGCTTAGTTCAGGGGGCACCGGAGCAAGCTTTCTTT; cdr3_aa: CASSLVQGAPEQAFF
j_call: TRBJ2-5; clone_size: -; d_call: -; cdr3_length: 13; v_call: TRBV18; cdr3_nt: TGTGCCAGCTCACCGGTTAACGGAGAGACCCAGTACTTC; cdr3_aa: CASSPVNGETQYF
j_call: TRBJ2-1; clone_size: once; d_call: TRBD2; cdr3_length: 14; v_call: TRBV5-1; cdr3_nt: TGCGCCAGCAGCCCGACTAGCGGCGTCCGGGAGCAGTTCTTC; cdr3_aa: CASSPTSGVREQFF
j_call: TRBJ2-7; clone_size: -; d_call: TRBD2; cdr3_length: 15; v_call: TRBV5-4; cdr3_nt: TGTGCCAGCAGCTTCGGACTAGCGGGAACCTACGAGCAGTACTTC; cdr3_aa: CASSFGLAGTYEQYF
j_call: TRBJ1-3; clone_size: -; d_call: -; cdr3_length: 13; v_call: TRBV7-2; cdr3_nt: TGTGCCAGCAGCTCGACAGTTGGAAACACCATATATTTT; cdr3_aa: CASSSTVGNTIYF
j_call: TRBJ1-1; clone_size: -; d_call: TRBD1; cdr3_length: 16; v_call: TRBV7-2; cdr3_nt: TGTGCCAGCAGTACGGACAGGGTCACGCGGGGCACTGAAGCTTTCTTT; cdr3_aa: CASSTDRVTRGTEAFF
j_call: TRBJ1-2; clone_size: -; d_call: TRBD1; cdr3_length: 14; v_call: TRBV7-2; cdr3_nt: TGTGCCAGCAGCCCAGGGGGAGCTAACTATGGCTACACCTTC; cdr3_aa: CASSPGGANYGYTF
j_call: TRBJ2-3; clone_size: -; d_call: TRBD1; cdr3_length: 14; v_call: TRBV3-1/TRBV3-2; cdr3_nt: TGTGCCAGCAGCCTCGGACAGGCCACAGATACGCAGTATTTT; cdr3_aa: CASSLGQATDTQYF
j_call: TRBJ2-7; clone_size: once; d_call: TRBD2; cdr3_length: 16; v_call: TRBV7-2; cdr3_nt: TGTGCCAGCAGCTCGGTGGGTAGCGGGAGGGGATACGAGCAGTACTTC; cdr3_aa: CASSSVGSGRGYEQYF
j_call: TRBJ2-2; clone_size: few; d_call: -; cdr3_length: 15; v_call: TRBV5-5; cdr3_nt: TGTGCCAGCAGCCCCATCGCTACAGCCACCGGGGAGCTGTTTTTT; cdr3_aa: CASSPIATATGELFF
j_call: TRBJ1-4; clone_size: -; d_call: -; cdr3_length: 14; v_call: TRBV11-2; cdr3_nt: TGTGCCAGCAGCTCCGGAGGGTGGATTGAAAAACTGTTTTTT; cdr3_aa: CASSSGGWIEKLFF
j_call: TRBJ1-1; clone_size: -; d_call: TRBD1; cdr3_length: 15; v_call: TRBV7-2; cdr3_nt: TGTGCCAGCAGCCACCGATCAGGGGGAGGCACTGAAGCTTTCTTT; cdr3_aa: CASSHRSGGGTEAFF
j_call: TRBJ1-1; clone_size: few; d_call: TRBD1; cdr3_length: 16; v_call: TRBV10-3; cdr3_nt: TGTGCCGCCGGTCGGGACAGGCTAATAACGAACACTGAAGCTTTCTTT; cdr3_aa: CAAGRDRLITNTEAFF
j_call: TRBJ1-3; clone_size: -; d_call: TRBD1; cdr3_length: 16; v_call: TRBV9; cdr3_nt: TGTGCCAGCAGCGTAGGACAGGGGGAATCTGGAAACACCATATATTTT; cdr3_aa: CASSVGQGESGNTIYF
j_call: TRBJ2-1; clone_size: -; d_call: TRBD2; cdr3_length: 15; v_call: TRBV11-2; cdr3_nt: TGTGCCAGCAGCTTTTCGGGACTAGCGGACAATGAGCAGTTCTTC; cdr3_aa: CASSFSGLADNEQFF
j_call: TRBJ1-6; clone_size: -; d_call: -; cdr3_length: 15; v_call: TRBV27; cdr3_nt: TGTGCCAGCAGTTGGGGTAAGGGAGGGCTTTCACCCCTCCACTTT; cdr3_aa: CASSWGKGGLSPLHF
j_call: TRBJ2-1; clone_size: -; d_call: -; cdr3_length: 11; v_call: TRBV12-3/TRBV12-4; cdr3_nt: TGTGCCAGCAGCCTAGCGTCCGAGTGGATCTTC; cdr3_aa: CASSLASEWIF
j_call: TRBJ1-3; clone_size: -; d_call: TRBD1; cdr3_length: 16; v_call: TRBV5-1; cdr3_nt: TGCGCCAGCAGCCTGGGACAGGCCTTCTCTGGAAACACCATATATTTT; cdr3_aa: CASSLGQAFSGNTIYF
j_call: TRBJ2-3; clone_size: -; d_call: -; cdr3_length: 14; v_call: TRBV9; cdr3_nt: TGTGCCAGCAGCGCCGATTTCTACACAGATACGCAGTATTTT; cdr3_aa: CASSADFYTDTQYF
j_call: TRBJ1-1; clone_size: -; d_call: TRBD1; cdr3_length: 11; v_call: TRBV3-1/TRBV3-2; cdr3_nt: TGTGCCAGCAGCGGGGGACAGGAAGCTTTCTTT; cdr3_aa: CASSGGQEAFF
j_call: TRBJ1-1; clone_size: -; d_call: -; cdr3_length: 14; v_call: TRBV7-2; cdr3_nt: TGTGCCAGCAGTTCACGGACTTACCAGGCTGAAGCTTTCTTT; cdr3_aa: CASSSRTYQAEAFF
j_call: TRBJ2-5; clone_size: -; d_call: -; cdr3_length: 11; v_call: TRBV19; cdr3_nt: TGTGCCAGTAGTCCCGGGGAGACCCAGTACTTC; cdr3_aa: CASSPGETQYF